The rows below give T cell receptor beta chains drawn from one sample of a study of cytomegalovirus exposure and HLA in healthy donors. Some clones are missing from TCRdb's copy, which holds only in-frame ones; the method was immunoSEQ multiplex PCR. The table lists 200,000 or so clones, around 80% of them singletons. Input material: PBMCs. These receptors all stem from a woman between 18 and 29 years old in good health and CMV-seropositive. The CDR3 runs from the conserved cysteine through the conserved F or W. A D gene is named only where the DNA matches it firmly. Clone size is not always given. Where it is, it says once, few, many or a class for expanded clones.

J: TRBJ2-7; size: once; D: TRBD1; V: TRBV27; DNA: TGTGCCTCGGGGACAGGGTCGTTCAATGGGTACGAGCAGTACTTC; CDR3: CASGTGSFNGYEQYF
J: TRBJ1-1; size: .; D: .; V: TRBV30; DNA: TGTGCCTGGAGTGTTGAGGAGTCTGAAGCTTTCTTT; CDR3: CAWSVEESEAFF
J: TRBJ1-1; size: .; D: TRBD1; V: TRBV10-3; DNA: TGTGCCAGCCTAAACCCGACAGGGAGAAGAAACACTGAAGCTTTCTTT; CDR3: CASLNPTGRRNTEAFF
J: TRBJ2-3; size: .; D: TRBD2; V: TRBV5-1; DNA: TGCGCCAGCAGCTTCAGCGGGGGGCCCACAGATACGCAGTATTTT; CDR3: CASSFSGGPTDTQYF
J: TRBJ1-2; size: .; D: TRBD1; V: TRBV9; DNA: TGTGCCAGCAGTGCCGGGACAGGGGGCGAATTAGGAAAGGACTATGGCTACACCTTC; CDR3: CASSAGTGGELGKDYGYTF
J: TRBJ1-4; size: .; D: TRBD1; V: TRBV7-6; DNA: TGTGCCAGCAGCTTGGGACAGGGGGCTACTAATGAAAAACTGTTTTTT; CDR3: CASSLGQGATNEKLFF
J: TRBJ1-3; size: .; D: TRBD1; V: TRBV5-1; DNA: TGCGCCAGCAGCGTCCAACCGGGACAGGGAAACACCATATATTTT; CDR3: CASSVQPGQGNTIYF
J: TRBJ2-3; size: .; D: .; V: TRBV7-3; DNA: TGTGCCAGCAGCCAACTGACTAGCACAGATACGCAGTATTTT; CDR3: CASSQLTSTDTQYF
J: TRBJ2-1; size: .; D: TRBD2; V: TRBV4-1; DNA: TGCGCCAGCAGCCCCCGGCGGGGGGTTTCCTACAATGAGCAGTTCTTC; CDR3: CASSPRRGVSYNEQFF
J: TRBJ2-3; size: .; D: TRBD1; V: TRBV11-2; DNA: TGTGCCAGCAGCTCCGGACAGGGGGCAGATACGCAGTATTTT; CDR3: CASSSGQGADTQYF
J: TRBJ1-1; size: .; D: .; V: TRBV19; DNA: TGTGCCAGTAGTACGGGACACTCGAACACTGAAGCTTTCTTT; CDR3: CASSTGHSNTEAFF
J: TRBJ1-5; size: .; D: .; V: TRBV27; DNA: TGTGCCAGCAGTAGTGCAGGGAGCAATCAGCCCCAGCATTTT; CDR3: CASSSAGSNQPQHF
J: TRBJ2-7; size: .; D: TRBD1; V: TRBV11-2; DNA: TGTGCCAGCAGCTCTAGACAGGGCTCCTCCTACGAGCAGTACTTC; CDR3: CASSSRQGSSYEQYF
J: TRBJ1-1; size: .; D: TRBD1; V: TRBV12-5; DNA: TGTGCTAGTGGTTTGGGACAGGGCCCTTTCTTT; CDR3: CASGLGQGPFF
J: TRBJ2-6; size: .; D: .; V: TRBV5-1; DNA: TGCGCCAGCAGTCTTACAGGGTCCGGGGCCAACGTCCTGACTTTC; CDR3: CASSLTGSGANVLTF
J: TRBJ2-3; size: .; D: .; V: TRBV5-1; DNA: TGCGCCAGCAGCATCCTACTAGCAGATACGCAGTATTTT; CDR3: CASSILLADTQYF
J: TRBJ2-7; size: .; D: TRBD1; V: TRBV5-4; DNA: TGTGCCAGCAGCTTGGGAGGGACAGGGTGGGAGCAGTACTTC; CDR3: CASSLGGTGWEQYF
J: TRBJ2-3; size: .; D: TRBD2; V: TRBV6-5; DNA: TGTGCCAGCAGGAGGCCCAGCGGGGGGGCGGATACGCAGTATTTT; CDR3: CASRRPSGGADTQYF